The clone carrying this TCR beta chain was picked up a small number of times. No antigen is known for it. In making TCR beta libraries, quantitative 5'-RACE with molecular barcodes was used. Via MiXCR, TCRdb re-called the 5' RACE reads, giving one row per CDR3 protein. Of over 700,000 distinct CDR3 sequences listed, under 20% are singletons. This sample is drawn from a study of CD8 T cells in ankylosing spondylitis. Study observations and caveats: Blood from ankylosing spondylitis patients appeared to carry a characteristic roughly eight-variant TCR beta motif. Within matched ankylosing spondylitis synovial fluid, disease-linked clones were reportedly significantly enriched.

The CDR3 covers 14 residues. V was cut by 6 bases and J by 8 bases, with 16 bases left in between. Germline V gene sequence: CDR1 MDHEN, CDR2 SYDVKM. This receptor was taken from a male donor with ankylosing spondylitis. Sequenced: blood, either unsorted or a sorted T cell fraction (not recorded which). The V and J genes are TRBV28 and TRBJ2-2; D is uncertain. CDR3 DNA sequence: TGTGCCAGCAGCCGGACCGGGTCGGCAGGGGAGCTGTTTTTT. Its protein is CASSRTGSAGELFF.